Below, 31 T cell receptor beta chains from the same sample are listed, as sequenced in a study of T cells in Graves' hyperthyroidism and ophthalmopathy. It was RNA transcripts that yielded the amplified TCR beta CDR3 regions. RT-PCR in the first round (using the HTBI primer set) targeted the TCR CDR3. TCRdb recomputed calls from the multiplex PCR reads with MiXCR, one row per CDR3 protein. In the table there are 620,000 or so distinct CDR3 sequences, about 15% of which are singletons. Sequencing input: blood. The receptors shown here come from a woman aged 50 to 60 with Graves' ophthalmopathy.

The chain uses TRBV18 and TRBJ1-2, with TRBD1 identical over 7 bases. Germline V gene lookup returns CDR1 KGHSH and CDR2 LQKENI. V was clipped by 5 bases and J by 1 base; unmatched bases: 7. The CDR3 is 15 amino acids. The CDR3 sequence is CASSYGQAINYGYTF. The CDR3 nucleotides are TGTGCCAGCTCATACGGACAGGCAATTAACTATGGCTACACCTTC.

This clonotype was recorded many times. The chain has TRBV20-1 and TRBJ2-7; no firm D call. Germline lookup yields CDR1 DFQATT and CDR2 SNEGSKA (reference sequence). CDR3 length equals 15 residues. Trimming stripped 3 bases from V and 0 bases from J, with 15 bases between. The CDR3 bases are TGCAGTGCTAGTTTCCCCGGGTCCCTCTCCTACGAGCAGTACTTC. Translation: CSASFPGSLSYEQYF.

V gene TRBV5-1 combines with J gene TRBJ2-2, with TRBD2 matching 9 bases. The length of the CDR3 is 19 residues. Trimming removed 3 bases from V and 4 bases from J; junction bases left unmatched: 16. From germline, CDR1 is SGHRS and CDR2 YFSETQ. The CDR3 sequence is CASSWPPPKAGGFTGELFF. CDR3 coding DNA: TGCGCCAGCAGCTGGCCCCCTCCTAAGGCGGGAGGGTTCACCGGGGAGCTGTTTTTT.

The chain recombines TRBV5-4 with TRBJ2-7; no clear D. This CDR3 is 13 amino acids long. CDR1 is SGHNT, CDR2 YYREEE, per germline (reference sequence). The ends were cut back, 0 bases at V and 1 base at J, with 5 bases in the middle. The CDR3 protein is CASSLEWSYEQYF. The CDR3 DNA sequence: TGTGCCAGCAGCTTGGAATGGTCCTACGAGCAGTACTTC.

This clonotype showed up many times. CDR3 region: CASSSLGPNNEQFF. In DNA, the CDR3 is TGTGCCAGCAGCTCCCTAGGTCCCAACAATGAGCAGTTCTTC. The rearrangement joins TRBV7-9 to TRBJ2-1; the D is unclear. Trimming cost V 4 bases and J 5 bases, with 12 bases left between them. This CDR3 contains 14 residues. The germline CDR1 and CDR2 sequences are SEHNR and FQNEAQ (reference sequence).

In its sample, this clonotype was seen many times. V is TRBV27 and J is TRBJ1-1, with D hard to call. Germline V gives CDR1 MNHEY, CDR2 SMNVEV (reference sequence). Trimming left V 2 bases short and J 3 bases short, with 7 bases between. The CDR3 has 13 residues. The CDR3 DNA sequence: TGTGCCAGCAGTTTAGCTAGCTACACTGAAGCTTTCTTT. Amino acids: CASSLASYTEAFF.

This clonotype was recorded at least ten times. The V call is TRBV28, the J call TRBJ2-7; TRBD2 is a possible D gene (6 bases). The CDR3 is made up of 12 amino acids. Germline V gene sequence: CDR1 MDHEN, CDR2 SYDVKM. Between the trimmed V and J ends, which lost 5 bases and 6 bases, there was a span of 11 bases. CDR3 sequence: CASSTRGSEQYF. CDR3 in DNA: TGTGCCAGCAGTACTCGGGGGTCCGAGCAGTACTTC.

V gene TRBV28 combines with J gene TRBJ2-4; possibly TRBD2 for D (6 bases). The CDR3 runs 13 residues. Trimming cost V 7 bases and J 5 bases, with 12 bases left between them. Per germline, CDR1 MDHEN and CDR2 SYDVKM. This CDR3 reads CASKEGVENIQYF. The CDR3 nucleotides read TGTGCCAGCAAGGAGGGTGTAGAAAACATTCAGTACTTC.

This chain connects TRBV6-1 to TRBJ2-7, with a possible D match to TRBD2 (5 bases). There are 16 residues in the CDR3. The V gene's germline CDR1 is MNHNS and CDR2 SASEGT. Trimming took off 4 bases at V and 2 bases at J, with 18 bases between the two ends. CDR3 protein: CASSASFGLPAYEQYF. The CDR3 bases are TGTGCCAGCAGTGCATCCTTCGGACTCCCCGCCTACGAGCAGTACTTC.

This clonotype was seen ten or more times. The chain carries TRBV27 and TRBJ2-1; no clear D gene. The CDR3 spans 11 residues. Germline assignment: CDR1 MNHEY and CDR2 SMNVEV (reference sequence). V lost 3 bases and J 12 bases, leaving 9 bases between the germline ends. The CDR3 region has the DNA TGTGCCAGCAGTTTCGGGTTACGGCAGTTCTTC. Amino acid sequence: CASSFGLRQFF.

This clonotype was seen many times. CDR3 residues: CASYPLAGADEQFF. The CDR3, as DNA: TGCGCCAGCTACCCACTAGCGGGAGCGGATGAGCAGTTCTTC. The chain employs TRBV5-1 and TRBJ2-1; 11 nucleotides align to TRBD2. Germline lookup yields CDR1 SGHRS and CDR2 YFSETQ. With V trimmed by 7 bases and J by 8 bases, 8 bases remained unmatched. The CDR3 contains 14 residues.

J is TRBJ1-6 and V is TRBV6-2 or TRBV6-3; weak D call: TRBD1 (5 bases). The V and J ends lost 6 bases and 11 bases respectively, with 11 bases between them. Germline V gene sequence: CDR1 MNHEY, CDR2 SVGEGT. CDR3 length: 12 amino acids. This CDR3 is CASRGPFPPLHF. The CDR3 DNA reads as TGTGCCAGCAGGGGGCCTTTTCCACCCCTCCACTTT.

This clonotype occurred many times. The J gene is TRBJ2-1, the V gene TRBV6-2 or TRBV6-3, with TRBD1 identical over 7 bases. Looked up from germline, CDR1 is MNHEY and CDR2 is SVGEGT. V lost 4 bases and J lost 8; bases outside the gene matches: 2. The CDR3 covers 12 residues. This chain's CDR3 is CASSSTGDEQFF. The CDR3 DNA reads as TGTGCCAGCAGTTCAACAGGGGATGAGCAGTTCTTC.

The V call is TRBV29-1, the J call TRBJ2-7; D is uncertain. This CDR3 comprises 11 residues. V was shortened by 5 bases and J by 3 bases, with 8 bases between the two germline ends. Per the germline V gene, CDR1 is SQVTM and CDR2 is ANQGSEA. The CDR3 coding sequence is TGCAGCGTTTGGACGAGCTACGAGCAGTACTTC. Translated: CSVWTSYEQYF.

This clonotype came up many times. This chain links TRBV2 with TRBJ2-3; D unclear. The V gene's germline CDR1 is SNHLY and CDR2 FYNNEI. V gave up 3 bases and J gave up 6 bases, with 10 bases separating them. The CDR3 spans 13 residues. This CDR3 reads CASSDGPWDTQYF. The CDR3 DNA follows: TGTGCCAGCAGTGATGGGCCATGGGATACGCAGTATTTT.

The chain is built from TRBV19 and TRBJ2-4, with D possibly being TRBD1 (5 bases). The germline V gene encodes CDR1 LNHDA and CDR2 SQIVND (reference sequence). The CDR3 loop spans 14 amino acids. The ends were cut back, 2 bases at V and 9 bases at J, with 14 bases in the middle. The CDR3: CASSIQGRLGIQYF. In DNA form, the CDR3 reads TGTGCCAGTAGTATACAGGGTCGTCTGGGCATTCAGTACTTC.

The sample holds many counts of this clonotype. The rearrangement joins TRBV5-1 to TRBJ2-3; D not certain. The CDR3 sequence is 15 residues long. Trimming pared 2 bases from V and 1 base from J, leaving 11 bases between. Germline lookup yields CDR1 SGHRS and CDR2 YFSETQ. The CDR3 coding sequence is TGCGCCAGCAGCTTAAGGATAGCCGGCACAGATACGCAGTATTTT. As protein: CASSLRIAGTDTQYF.

This clonotype was recorded a few times. The chain combines TRBV5-1 with TRBJ1-3, with D possibly being TRBD1 (5 bases). The CDR3 extends over 14 amino acids. Trimming removed 4 bases from V and 3 bases from J, with 11 bases in between. Looked up from germline, CDR1 is SGHRS and CDR2 is YFSETQ. This CDR3 reads CASSVQGRGNTIYF. CDR3 in DNA: TGCGCCAGCAGCGTTCAGGGACGTGGAAACACCATATATTTT.

The chain links TRBV3-1 to TRBJ1-1; D ambiguous. The CDR3 runs 13 residues. Germline V gives CDR1 LGHDT, CDR2 YNNKEL (reference sequence). The germline V and J ends were trimmed by 1 base and 4 bases, with 7 bases remaining between them. The CDR3 region is CASSQVPGTEAFF. DNA for the CDR3: TGTGCCAGCAGCCAAGTTCCAGGCACTGAAGCTTTCTTT.

This clonotype was observed at least ten times. The chain has TRBV3-1 and TRBJ2-1; possibly TRBD2 for D (6 bases). Deletions cut 1 base from V and 4 bases from J, with 14 bases between. The CDR3 spans 16 residues. Germline V CDR1 and CDR2: LGHDT, YNNKEL (reference sequence). The CDR3 DNA reads TGTGCCAGCAGCCAAGCTCGGGGACTGGGGTACAATGAGCAGTTCTTC. Translated, it gives CASSQARGLGYNEQFF.

This rearrangement joins TRBV19 to TRBJ2-5; D is unresolved. Trimming left V 4 bases short and J 7 bases short, with 10 bases between. CDR3 length: 12 amino acids. CDR1 is LNHDA, CDR2 SQIVND, per germline (reference sequence). CDR3 coding DNA: TGTGCCAGTAGTACCCCGATTGGGACCCAGTACTTC. Its protein is CASSTPIGTQYF.

This clonotype showed up many times. DNA for the CDR3: TGTGCCAGCTCGGGACAGGGGATGGTGTTTGGAGGGCAGTTCTTC. This translates into CASSGQGMVFGGQFF. V and J are TRBV18 and TRBJ2-1; 10 bases are a match to TRBD1. The CDR3 is 15 residues long. With 6 bases clipped from V and 12 bases from J, the junction kept 14 bases outside the gene matches. The germline CDR1 and CDR2 sequences are KGHSH and LQKENI.

In its sample, this clonotype was seen many times. V usage is TRBV20-1 and J usage is TRBJ2-5; D is perhaps TRBD1 (6 bases). This CDR3 is 16 amino acids long. The V gene lost 0 bases and the J gene lost 2 bases, with 16 bases spanning the gap. Germline CDR1 reads DFQATT; CDR2 reads SNEGSKA (reference sequence). This CDR3 is CSAREQGSLTQETQYF. As DNA, the CDR3 is TGCAGTGCTAGAGAGCAGGGGTCCCTGACGCAAGAGACCCAGTACTTC.

V and J are TRBV20-1 and TRBJ2-1; 13 bases agree with TRBD2. The V and J ends lost 0 bases and 2 bases, in that order; junction bases with no gene match: 7. CDR3 length: 18 amino acids. Per the germline V gene, CDR1 is DFQATT and CDR2 is SNEGSKA (reference sequence). In DNA form, the CDR3 reads TGCAGTGCTAGAGATGTTCGGACTAGCGGGAGTACCTACAATGAGCAGTTCTTC. Protein sequence: CSARDVRTSGSTYNEQFF.

This clonotype was observed at least ten times. J is TRBJ2-1 and V is TRBV5-8; 10 bases map to TRBD2. Trimming took 4 bases from V and 6 from J; bases not matched to a gene: 10. Germline CDR1 SGHTS, CDR2 YDEGEE. This CDR3 is built from 16 residues. CDR3 region: CASSPIAGGLVNEQFF. The CDR3 DNA sequence: TGTGCCAGCAGCCCGATAGCGGGAGGATTGGTCAATGAGCAGTTCTTC.

This clonotype has at least ten counts. The chain couples TRBV6-2 or TRBV6-3 to TRBJ2-3; weak D call: TRBD1 (5 bases). This CDR3 has 15 amino acids. V was trimmed by 5 bases and J by 4 bases, leaving 16 bases between them. Germline loops: CDR1 MNHEY, CDR2 SVGEGT. In DNA form, the CDR3 reads TGTGCCAGCAGTACCGGACACGCTGGGGCAGATACGCAGTATTTT. It yields the protein CASSTGHAGADTQYF.

This clonotype was counted ten times or more. The V and J genes are TRBV30 and TRBJ1-1; D may be TRBD1 (6 bases). V shed 0 bases and J shed 13 bases, with 15 bases lying between them. The CDR3 runs to 12 residues. Germline V gene sequence: CDR1 GTSNPN, CDR2 SVGIG (reference sequence). CDR3: CAWSVGGRVVFF. In DNA, the CDR3 is TGTGCCTGGAGTGTTGGGGGCAGGGTTGTTTTCTTT.

This clonotype appeared a few times. The chain uses TRBV27 and TRBJ2-7, with D perhaps TRBD2 (6 bases). This CDR3 has 15 amino acids. V dropped 1 base and J dropped 0 bases, with 10 bases sitting between them. Germline CDR1 and CDR2: MNHEY and SMNVEV (reference sequence). CDR3 protein: CASSLWSSDSYEQYF. The CDR3 DNA follows: TGTGCCAGCAGTTTATGGTCTAGCGACTCCTACGAGCAGTACTTC.

This clonotype was recorded at least ten times. The chain employs TRBV7-2 and TRBJ1-1; TRBD1 agrees at 7 bases. The germline gives CDR1 SGHTA, CDR2 FQGNSA. This CDR3 has 14 amino acids. The trim removed 5 bases at V and 5 bases at J, leaving 8 bases unmatched. CDR3 residues: CASSLKQGWTEAFF. As DNA, the CDR3 is TGTGCCAGCAGCCTTAAACAGGGGTGGACTGAAGCTTTCTTT.

This clonotype was counted at least ten times. The rearrangement links TRBV28 to TRBJ1-5; 7 positions match TRBD1. The CDR3 length is 14 residues. Germline loops: CDR1 MDHEN, CDR2 SYDVKM. V lost 7 bases and J lost 6; bases outside the gene matches: 9. CDR3 bases: TGTGCCAGCATGGATCCCACAGGGGTTCAGCCCCAGCATTTT. The encoded protein is CASMDPTGVQPQHF. The full variable domain, rest sourced from reference TRBV28 and TRBJ1-5, is DVKVTQSSRYLVKRTGEKVFLECVQDMDHENMFWYRQDPGLGLRLIYFSYDVKMKEKGDIPEGYSVSREKKERFSLILESASTNQTSMYLCASMDPTGVQPQHFGDGTRLSIL.

This clonotype was picked up many times. The V gene is TRBV7-2, the J gene TRBJ2-7, with D unresolved. CDR3 length: 15 amino acids. Germline V gene sequence: CDR1 SGHTA, CDR2 FQGNSA. V gave up 0 bases and J gave up 2 bases, with 11 bases separating them. This CDR3 is CASSLALGSPYEQYF. Written as DNA, the CDR3 is TGTGCCAGCAGCTTAGCGCTAGGCAGCCCCTACGAGCAGTACTTC.